These T cell receptor beta chains were read from a single sample in a study of blood T cell repertoires in COVID-19. Repertoires were generated with immunoSEQ multiplex PCR, while TCRdb's copy carries only in-frame clones and drops some. The repertoire holds approximately 70,000 clones, with about 88% as singletons. What was sequenced was peripheral blood. These receptors were obtained from a human donor in a cohort sampled during active COVID-19. Both conserved end residues are part of each CDR3. A D gene is named only where the DNA matches it firmly. Clone size is given for some rows only: seen once, a few or many times, or a class if the clone is expanded.

d_call: TRBD1; v_call: TRBV4-3; clone_size: .; j_call: TRBJ1-2; cdr3_aa: CASSQEGGQGNGYTF; cdr3_nt: TGCGCCAGCAGCCAAGAGGGGGGACAGGGTAATGGCTACACCTTC
d_call: TRBD1; v_call: TRBV4-2; clone_size: .; j_call: TRBJ2-2; cdr3_aa: CASSQGGRGRTGELFF; cdr3_nt: TGTGCCAGCAGCCAGGGCGGCAGGGGGCGAACTGGGGAGCTGTTTTTT
d_call: TRBD2; v_call: TRBV7-2; clone_size: .; j_call: TRBJ2-7; cdr3_aa: CASSLGRFSGSFYEQYF; cdr3_nt: TGTGCCAGCAGCTTAGGGAGGTTTAGCGGGAGTTTCTACGAGCAGTACTTC
d_call: TRBD1; v_call: TRBV6-5; clone_size: .; j_call: TRBJ1-4; cdr3_aa: CASTARDSVEKLFF; cdr3_nt: TGTGCCAGCACCGCCCGGGACAGCGTTGAAAAACTGTTTTTT
d_call: .; v_call: TRBV27; clone_size: .; j_call: TRBJ1-4; cdr3_aa: CASSTTGPTRKLFF; cdr3_nt: TGTGCCAGCAGCACCACCGGCCCTACTAGGAAACTGTTTTTT
d_call: .; v_call: TRBV3-1/TRBV3-2; clone_size: .; j_call: TRBJ1-2; cdr3_aa: CASSQAVADYGYTF; cdr3_nt: TGTGCCAGCAGCCAAGCAGTTGCCGACTATGGCTACACCTTC
d_call: .; v_call: TRBV9; clone_size: .; j_call: TRBJ2-2; cdr3_aa: CASSVAAGNTGELFF; cdr3_nt: TGTGCCAGCAGCGTAGCTGCGGGGAACACCGGGGAGCTGTTTTTT
d_call: .; v_call: TRBV30; clone_size: .; j_call: TRBJ2-3; cdr3_aa: CAWSVGSVDTQYF; cdr3_nt: TGTGCCTGGAGTGTCGGTAGCGTTGATACGCAGTATTTT
d_call: TRBD1; v_call: TRBV19; clone_size: .; j_call: TRBJ1-2; cdr3_aa: CASSIFGRGQLMNYGYTF; cdr3_nt: TGTGCCAGTAGTATCTTCGGCAGGGGGCAACTTATGAACTATGGCTACACCTTC
d_call: TRBD1; v_call: TRBV6-5; clone_size: .; j_call: TRBJ1-1; cdr3_aa: CASTLGQGNTEAFF; cdr3_nt: TGTGCCAGCACCTTAGGACAGGGGAACACTGAAGCTTTCTTT
d_call: TRBD1; v_call: TRBV6-5; clone_size: .; j_call: TRBJ1-2; cdr3_aa: CASRDTGAGSGYTF; cdr3_nt: TGTGCCAGCAGAGACACAGGGGCTGGTAGTGGCTACACCTTC
d_call: .; v_call: TRBV12-3/TRBV12-4; clone_size: once; j_call: TRBJ2-7; cdr3_aa: CASSPDSYEQYF; cdr3_nt: TGTGCCAGCAGCCCCGACAGTTACGAGCAGTACTTC
d_call: TRBD2; v_call: TRBV5-1; clone_size: once; j_call: TRBJ2-2; cdr3_aa: CASSLIPLASTGELFF; cdr3_nt: TGCGCCAGCAGCTTGATACCACTAGCGAGCACCGGGGAGCTGTTTTTT
d_call: TRBD1; v_call: TRBV19; clone_size: .; j_call: TRBJ2-7; cdr3_aa: CASKKTGTSYEQYF; cdr3_nt: TGTGCCAGTAAAAAGACAGGGACGTCCTACGAGCAGTACTTC
d_call: .; v_call: TRBV11-3; clone_size: .; j_call: TRBJ2-1; cdr3_aa: CASSSGLRDNEQFF; cdr3_nt: TGTGCCAGCAGCTCCGGACTGCGCGACAATGAGCAGTTCTTC
d_call: TRBD1; v_call: TRBV14; clone_size: .; j_call: TRBJ2-2; cdr3_aa: CASSHMTGGPGELFF; cdr3_nt: TGTGCCAGCAGCCATATGACAGGGGGCCCCGGGGAGCTGTTTTTT
d_call: .; v_call: TRBV5-4; clone_size: .; j_call: TRBJ1-6; cdr3_aa: CASSLPGGPGSPLHF; cdr3_nt: TGTGCCAGCAGCTTGCCCGGGGGTCCTGGTTCACCCCTCCACTTT
d_call: .; v_call: TRBV3-1/TRBV3-2; clone_size: .; j_call: TRBJ2-1; cdr3_aa: CASSQDRDLGLNEQFF; cdr3_nt: TGTGCCAGCAGCCAAGACCGGGACTTAGGCCTCAATGAGCAGTTCTTC
d_call: TRBD2; v_call: TRBV10-2; clone_size: few; j_call: TRBJ2-3; cdr3_aa: CASRQAGEPTQYF; cdr3_nt: TGCGCCAGCAGACAAGCGGGGGAGCCTACGCAGTATTTT
d_call: .; v_call: TRBV19; clone_size: .; j_call: TRBJ2-1; cdr3_aa: CASRGTERYNEQFF; cdr3_nt: TGTGCCAGTCGCGGGACGGAGCGATACAATGAGCAGTTCTTC
d_call: TRBD1; v_call: TRBV6-6; clone_size: once; j_call: TRBJ1-5; cdr3_aa: CASSTGQGYNQPQHF; cdr3_nt: TGTGCCAGCAGCACGGGACAGGGTTATAATCAGCCCCAGCATTTT
d_call: TRBD1; v_call: TRBV4-2; clone_size: .; j_call: TRBJ2-5; cdr3_aa: CASSRNPNEGARETQYF; cdr3_nt: TGTGCCAGCAGCCGAAACCCTAATGAGGGGGCTAGAGAGACCCAGTACTTC
d_call: TRBD2; v_call: TRBV9; clone_size: few; j_call: TRBJ2-5; cdr3_aa: CASSAGTSVQETQYF; cdr3_nt: TGTGCCAGCAGCGCCGGGACTAGCGTCCAAGAGACCCAGTACTTC
d_call: .; v_call: TRBV9; clone_size: .; j_call: TRBJ1-2; cdr3_aa: CASSVDSGDGYTF; cdr3_nt: TGTGCCAGCAGCGTAGATTCAGGGGATGGCTACACCTTC
d_call: .; v_call: TRBV11-1; clone_size: .; j_call: TRBJ2-5; cdr3_aa: CASSLVGQFEETQYF; cdr3_nt: TGTGCCAGCAGCCTAGTGGGACAATTCGAAGAGACCCAGTACTTC
d_call: TRBD1; v_call: TRBV2; clone_size: .; j_call: TRBJ2-5; cdr3_aa: CASMQDRGGETQYF; cdr3_nt: TGTGCCAGCATGCAGGACAGGGGTGGGGAGACCCAGTACTTC
d_call: TRBD2; v_call: TRBV6-1; clone_size: .; j_call: TRBJ2-1; cdr3_aa: CASSEGTSGITEQFF; cdr3_nt: TGTGCCAGCAGTGAAGGGACTAGCGGGATTACTGAGCAGTTCTTC
d_call: TRBD2; v_call: TRBV27; clone_size: .; j_call: TRBJ2-5; cdr3_aa: CASSGGGTSKQETQYF; cdr3_nt: TGTGCCAGCAGCGGGGGGGGGACCAGTAAACAAGAGACCCAGTACTTC
d_call: .; v_call: TRBV6-2/TRBV6-3; clone_size: .; j_call: TRBJ1-1; cdr3_aa: CASSKTENTEAFF; cdr3_nt: TGTGCCAGCAGTAAAACAGAGAACACTGAAGCTTTCTTT
d_call: TRBD1; v_call: TRBV7-3; clone_size: .; j_call: TRBJ2-3; cdr3_aa: CASRSGRGTDTQYF; cdr3_nt: TGTGCCAGCAGGTCGGGCAGGGGGACAGATACGCAGTATTTT
d_call: .; v_call: TRBV5-1; clone_size: .; j_call: TRBJ2-1; cdr3_aa: CASSYGQLNEQFF; cdr3_nt: TGCGCCAGCAGCTACGGACAGCTCAATGAGCAGTTCTTC
d_call: .; v_call: TRBV19; clone_size: .; j_call: TRBJ2-3; cdr3_aa: CASSIGQITDTQYF; cdr3_nt: TGTGCCAGTAGTATTGGGCAGATCACAGATACGCAGTATTTT
d_call: TRBD1; v_call: TRBV18; clone_size: .; j_call: TRBJ1-5; cdr3_aa: CASSPDRDDPQHF; cdr3_nt: TGTGCCAGCTCACCTGACAGGGATGATCCCCAGCATTTT
d_call: .; v_call: TRBV9; clone_size: .; j_call: TRBJ1-3; cdr3_aa: CASSPGRINSGNTIYF; cdr3_nt: TGTGCCAGCAGCCCCGGGAGGATCAACTCTGGAAACACCATATATTTT
d_call: .; v_call: TRBV27; clone_size: .; j_call: TRBJ2-1; cdr3_aa: CASSLRDNYNEQFF; cdr3_nt: TGTGCCAGCAGTTTAAGGGACAACTACAATGAGCAGTTCTTC
d_call: .; v_call: TRBV28; clone_size: .; j_call: TRBJ1-2; cdr3_aa: CASSASGRRIYGYTF; cdr3_nt: TGTGCCAGCAGTGCCTCGGGGAGGAGAATCTATGGCTACACCTTC
d_call: TRBD1; v_call: TRBV6-1; clone_size: .; j_call: TRBJ1-5; cdr3_aa: CASSEDRGSNQPQHF; cdr3_nt: TGTGCCAGCAGTGAGGACAGGGGGAGCAATCAGCCCCAGCATTTT
d_call: TRBD1; v_call: TRBV27; clone_size: .; j_call: TRBJ2-7; cdr3_aa: CASSKTGGHYEQYF; cdr3_nt: TGTGCCAGCAGTAAGACAGGGGGGCACTACGAGCAGTACTTC
d_call: TRBD2; v_call: TRBV3-1/TRBV3-2; clone_size: once; j_call: TRBJ2-1; cdr3_aa: CASSQDYAGLQFF; cdr3_nt: TGTGCCAGCAGCCAAGATTACGCGGGACTACAGTTCTTC
d_call: TRBD2; v_call: TRBV5-1; clone_size: .; j_call: TRBJ2-1; cdr3_aa: CASSLDLAGVEEQFF; cdr3_nt: TGCGCCAGCAGCTTGGACCTAGCGGGAGTTGAGGAGCAGTTCTTC
d_call: TRBD2; v_call: TRBV3-1/TRBV3-2; clone_size: .; j_call: TRBJ2-1; cdr3_aa: CASSQVAGAYNEQFF; cdr3_nt: TGTGCCAGCAGCCAAGTAGCGGGCGCCTACAATGAGCAGTTCTTC
d_call: .; v_call: TRBV30; clone_size: .; j_call: TRBJ2-7; cdr3_aa: CAWSVGPYEQYF; cdr3_nt: TGTGCCTGGAGTGTTGGGCCCTACGAGCAGTACTTC
d_call: .; v_call: TRBV27; clone_size: .; j_call: TRBJ1-6; cdr3_aa: CASSLDLSRAGGPLHF; cdr3_nt: TGTGCCAGCAGTTTAGACTTGTCGCGGGCGGGAGGACCCCTCCACTTT
d_call: TRBD2; v_call: TRBV19; clone_size: .; j_call: TRBJ2-7; cdr3_aa: CASSIGGGTYEQYF; cdr3_nt: TGTGCCAGTAGTATTGGCGGGGGGACCTACGAGCAGTACTTC
d_call: TRBD2; v_call: TRBV2; clone_size: .; j_call: TRBJ2-5; cdr3_aa: CASRGLAGVETQYF; cdr3_nt: TGTGCCAGCAGAGGACTAGCGGGAGTGGAGACCCAGTACTTC
d_call: TRBD2; v_call: TRBV24-1; clone_size: .; j_call: TRBJ2-5; cdr3_aa: CATSDPGGFSQETQYF; cdr3_nt: TGTGCCACCAGTGACCCGGGGGGTTTCTCCCAAGAGACCCAGTACTTC
d_call: .; v_call: TRBV5-1; clone_size: once; j_call: TRBJ1-2; cdr3_aa: CASSFGSSDYGYTF; cdr3_nt: TGCGCCAGCAGCTTCGGTAGCTCCGACTATGGCTACACCTTC
d_call: TRBD1; v_call: TRBV7-8; clone_size: .; j_call: TRBJ2-7; cdr3_aa: CASSPTGTGTYEQYF; cdr3_nt: TGTGCCAGCAGCCCGACCGGGACAGGAACCTACGAGCAGTACTTC
d_call: .; v_call: TRBV7-2; clone_size: .; j_call: TRBJ1-2; cdr3_aa: CASSLQSGGFNRGGYTF; cdr3_nt: TGTGCCAGCAGCTTACAATCGGGGGGCTTTAATCGTGGTGGCTACACCTTC
d_call: .; v_call: TRBV19; clone_size: .; j_call: TRBJ2-2; cdr3_aa: CASSITGGVGELFF; cdr3_nt: TGTGCCAGTAGTATTACAGGGGGGGTCGGGGAGCTGTTTTTT
d_call: TRBD2; v_call: TRBV7-8; clone_size: .; j_call: TRBJ2-5; cdr3_aa: CASSRELAILGETQYF; cdr3_nt: TGTGCCAGCAGCCGGGAACTAGCGATCCTGGGAGAGACCCAGTACTTC
d_call: .; v_call: TRBV19; clone_size: .; j_call: TRBJ2-7; cdr3_aa: CASSLTYEQYF; cdr3_nt: TGTGCCAGTAGCCTTACCTACGAGCAGTACTTC
d_call: .; v_call: TRBV24-1; clone_size: .; j_call: TRBJ2-2; cdr3_aa: CATSPGQNTGELFF; cdr3_nt: TGTGCCACCAGCCCAGGGCAGAACACCGGGGAGCTGTTTTTT
d_call: TRBD2; v_call: TRBV27; clone_size: .; j_call: TRBJ2-7; cdr3_aa: CASRIEREGFEQYF; cdr3_nt: TGTGCCAGCAGAATCGAGCGGGAGGGGTTCGAGCAGTACTTC
d_call: TRBD1; v_call: TRBV6-5; clone_size: .; j_call: TRBJ1-1; cdr3_aa: CASKGQGGVKTEAFF; cdr3_nt: TGTGCCAGCAAAGGACAGGGAGGGGTGAAGACTGAAGCTTTCTTT
d_call: TRBD2; v_call: TRBV5-1; clone_size: .; j_call: TRBJ2-3; cdr3_aa: CASRDMASGASGTQYF; cdr3_nt: TGCGCCAGCAGGGATATGGCTAGCGGGGCATCAGGTACGCAGTATTTT
d_call: TRBD1; v_call: TRBV27; clone_size: .; j_call: TRBJ1-3; cdr3_aa: CASSPRGQFGNTIYF; cdr3_nt: TGTGCCAGCAGCCCCCGGGGACAGTTTGGAAACACCATATATTTT
d_call: TRBD1; v_call: TRBV5-1; clone_size: few; j_call: TRBJ2-7; cdr3_aa: CASSFRGQGDEQYF; cdr3_nt: TGCGCCAGCAGCTTTCGGGGACAGGGCGACGAGCAGTACTTC